This TCR beta chain is from a study of Ad26.COV2.S vaccination and SARS-CoV-2 variants. V shed 4 bases and J shed 5 bases, with 10 bases lying between them. The CDR3 has 12 amino acids. CDR1 is SQVTM and CDR2 is ANQGSEA in the germline V gene. Method: immunoSEQ multiplex PCR; TCRdb's copy keeps in-frame clones and lacks some. The sample carries a few hundred thousand clones, 85% to 90% recorded once. Treatment noted: roughly 19 received Ad26.COV2.S at low or high dose, single or two shots; roughly 5 received placebo; per-sample allocation not given. Day 63 after the first injection of vaccine or placebo was the sampling time. Participants' vaccine, an Ad26 vector, delivered Wuhan-strain SARS-CoV-2 spike.

The source of this sequence is a person between 18 and 59 years old who received the Ad26.COV2.S COVID-19 vaccine or a placebo. The chain uses TRBV29-1 and TRBJ2-3, with D unresolved. Sequenced here: peripheral blood, sampled in a trial of Ad26.COV2.S vaccine versus placebo. DNA for the CDR3: TGCAGCGTTGGAAAGGCTAGAGATACGCAGTATTTT. Translation: CSVGKARDTQYF.